These 16 T cell receptor beta chains were all obtained from the same sample, sequenced in a study of control samples from healthy donors and cancer patients. TCRdb's copy holds only in-frame clones and misses some; the assay was immunoSEQ multiplex PCR. The table records 70,000 to 85,000 clones, 91% of them present only once. Sequencing used blood. All receptors come from a man over 45 in good health.

The genes are TRBV5-1 and TRBJ2-6; a possible D gene is TRBD1 (5 bases). This CDR3 has 17 amino acids. Germline-derived CDR1 and CDR2 are SGHRS and YFSETQ. V lost 4 bases to trimming and J lost 0 bases, with 14 bases between them. DNA for the CDR3: TGCGCCAGCAGCGGGCAGGGAATTCACTCTGGGGCCAACGTCCTGACTTTC. Its translation: CASSGQGIHSGANVLTF.

V and J are TRBV9 and TRBJ2-7; TRBD2 is a possible D gene (5 bases). V lost 1 base and J lost 3, with 20 bases in between. Germline CDR1 and CDR2: SGDLS and YYNGEE. The CDR3 contains 17 residues. The DNA of the CDR3 is TGTGCCAGCAGCGTAAACCCGTTAACAAGCGGTTTCTACGAGCAGTACTTC. As protein: CASSVNPLTSGFYEQYF.

This clone was seen just once. The chain carries TRBV5-1 and TRBJ2-7; D remains ambiguous. Trimming pared 3 bases from V and 6 bases from J, leaving 13 bases between. The germline V gene encodes CDR1 SGHRS and CDR2 YFSETQ. The CDR3 is 13 amino acids. The CDR3 nucleotides are TGCGCCAGCAGCTCTTTACAGAGAGGCGAGCAGTACTTC. Residues: CASSSLQRGEQYF.

The chain recombines TRBV19 with TRBJ2-1; 13 nucleotides align to TRBD2. This CDR3 is built from 15 residues. V gave up 7 bases and J gave up 10 bases; unmatched junction bases: 10. Germline V gives CDR1 LNHDA, CDR2 SQIVND (reference sequence). The CDR3 spells CASTGLAGYRQEQFF. For the CDR3, the DNA is TGTGCCAGTACGGGACTAGCGGGGTATCGTCAGGAGCAGTTCTTC. Full variable domain (remainder filled in from reference TRBV19 and TRBJ2-1): DGGITQSPKYLFRKEGQNVTLSCEQNLNHDAMYWYRQDPGQGLRLIYYSQIVNDFQKGDIAEGYSVSREKKESFPLTVTSAQKNPTAFYLCASTGLAGYRQEQFFGPGTRLTVL.

The count of this clone is one. The V gene is TRBV19, the J gene TRBJ1-1, with unresolved D. Germline CDR1 is LNHDA and CDR2 is SQIVND (reference sequence). The germline V and J ends were trimmed by 6 bases and 0 bases, with 8 bases remaining between them. This CDR3 has 13 residues. The CDR3 reads CASSQQLNTEAFF. Here the CDR3 DNA reads TGTGCCAGTAGCCAGCAGCTGAACACTGAAGCTTTCTTT.

This clone was recorded a few times. CDR3 nucleotide sequence: TGTGCCAGCAGTTATTCCGGGACAGGGGGTTACGAGCAGTACTTC. Its protein is CASSYSGTGGYEQYF. The genes are TRBV6-5 and TRBJ2-7, with 11 bases aligning to TRBD1. The CDR3 length is 15 residues. V lost 3 bases and J lost 4; bases outside the gene matches: 5. Germline loops: CDR1 MNHEY, CDR2 SVGAGI.

The CDR3 protein is CAWSAPGYNEQFF. DNA for the CDR3: TGTGCCTGGAGTGCACCAGGTTACAATGAGCAGTTCTTC. The gene calls are TRBV30 and TRBJ2-1, with D unclear. Germline-derived CDR1 and CDR2 are GTSNPN and SVGIG (reference sequence). V was pared by 1 base and J by 4 bases, with 8 bases between. The CDR3 sequence is 13 residues long. The variable domain in full, completed from reference TRBV30 and TRBJ2-1, reads SQTIHQWPATLVQPVGSPLSLECTVEGTSNPNLYWYRQAAGRGLQLLFYSVGIGQISSEVPQNLSASRPQDRQFILSSKKLLLSDSGFYLCAWSAPGYNEQFFGPGTRLTVL.

The CDR3 here is CASSPLAGKQETQYF. CDR3 coding DNA: TGTGCCAGCTCACCCCTAGCGGGGAAACAAGAGACCCAGTACTTC. The chain combines TRBV18 with TRBJ2-5; TRBD2 aligns across 9 bases. V shed 3 bases, J shed 2 bases, and the junction held 4 bases outside the gene matches. The CDR3 totals 15 residues. In germline, CDR1 is KGHSH, CDR2 LQKENI.

This clone came up once. This chain links TRBV5-1 with TRBJ1-4; TRBD1 aligns across 7 bases. CDR1 is SGHRS and CDR2 is YFSETQ in the germline V gene. J was trimmed by 4 bases and V by 4 bases; bases with no gene match: 7. The CDR3 length is 15 residues. The CDR3 reads CASSVISGGNEKLFF. Written as DNA, the CDR3 is TGCGCCAGCAGCGTCATTTCAGGGGGTAATGAAAAACTGTTTTTT. Full variable domain (rest looked up from reference TRBV5-1 and TRBJ1-4): KAGVTQTPRYLIKTRGQQVTLSCSPISGHRSVSWYQQTPGQGLQFLFEYFSETQRNKGNFPGRFSGRQFSNSRSEMNVSTLELGDSALYLCASSVISGGNEKLFFGSGTQLSVL.

This chain uses TRBV7-8 with TRBJ1-5; D unresolved. The CDR3 runs to 13 residues. Per the germline V gene, CDR1 is SGHVS and CDR2 is FQNEAQ. The V end was cut by 5 bases, the J end by 9 bases, with 14 bases between. The CDR3 DNA follows: TGTGCCAGCAGCCCCGGGGAGGTTATGCCCCAGCATTTT. Its protein product is CASSPGEVMPQHF.

The V gene is TRBV6-5, the J gene TRBJ2-7, with D hard to call. Deletions cut 6 bases from V and 2 bases from J, with 5 bases between. Germline CDR1 reads MNHEY; CDR2 reads SVGAGI. This CDR3 comprises 11 residues. CDR3 in amino acids: CASRTPYEQYF. The CDR3 DNA follows: TGTGCCAGCAGAACTCCCTACGAGCAGTACTTC.

The chain is built from TRBV23-1 and TRBJ1-1; D unclear. TRBV23-1 is noted as an ORF with a role that remains uncertain. The CDR3 covers 10 residues. V was pared by 7 bases and J by 10 bases, with 10 bases between. The CDR3 sequence is CASTLPRAFF. DNA of the CDR3: TGCGCCAGCACCCTCCCGAGAGCTTTCTTT.

V and J are TRBV5-1 and TRBJ1-3, with unresolved D. Trimming pared 0 bases from V and 4 bases from J, leaving 5 bases between. Per the germline V gene, CDR1 is SGHRS and CDR2 is YFSETQ. CDR3 size: 13 residues. CDR3 bases: TGCGCCAGCAGCTTGGGTACAGGAAACACCATATATTTT. Its protein product is CASSLGTGNTIYF.

The J gene is TRBJ1-2, the V gene TRBV27, with 10 bases that match TRBD1. CDR3 size: 13 residues. The V and J ends lost 6 bases and 8 bases, in that order; junction bases with no gene match: 6. Germline CDR1 and CDR2: MNHEY and SMNVEV (reference sequence). The CDR3 DNA reads TGTGCCAGCAGCCTAGACAGGGGGCAGGGCTACACCTTC. This gives the protein CASSLDRGQGYTF.

The V gene is TRBV19, the J gene TRBJ1-1; D gene ambiguous. CDR1 and CDR2 (germline): LNHDA, SQIVND (reference sequence). The CDR3 has 12 amino acids. Trimming cost V 9 bases and J 7 bases, with 15 bases left between them. Here the CDR3 DNA reads TGTGCCAGCACAGATCCAGGCCGTGAAGCTTTCTTT. Protein sequence: CASTDPGREAFF.

The chain's CDR3 is CAASQGAPGYTF. In DNA, the CDR3 is TGTGCCGCATCACAGGGGGCGCCTGGCTACACCTTC. This chain uses TRBV6-6 with TRBJ1-2; 9 positions match TRBD1. V gave up 11 bases and J gave up 7 bases; unmatched junction bases: 8. Germline V gene data show CDR1 as MNHNY and CDR2 as SVGAGI (reference sequence). The CDR3 totals 12 residues.